Only a few counts were recorded for the clone carrying this T cell receptor (beta chain). Its antigen is currently unknown. A single record per CDR3 protein comes from TCRdb applying MiXCR to the RT-PCR reads. The sample contains over 750,000 distinct CDR3 sequences, about 20% of which appear only once. The data were obtained in a study of response to subunit inactivated influenza vaccine. The CDR3 has 15 amino acids. Trimming pared 0 bases from V and 4 bases from J, leaving 15 bases between. Germline V CDR1 and CDR2: DFQATT, SNEGSKA (reference sequence). Findings of the study overall: Authors suggested each seasonal influenza vaccination recruits few new T cells.

This sequence was found in a man in his fifties who received an inactivated influenza vaccine. Material: PBMCs from blood, obtained 4 to 6 days after vaccination. The chain carries TRBV20-1 and TRBJ1-1; D is perhaps TRBD1 (5 bases). The CDR3 DNA follows: TGCAGTGCTAGAGATGGGGCCTCCTCATTCACTGAAGCTTTCTTT. Amino acid sequence: CSARDGASSFTEAFF.